The 5 T cell receptor beta chains reported below all come from one sample, sequenced in a study of control samples from healthy donors and cancer patients (dated by TCRdb to between 2020 and 2021). Libraries were prepared through the immunoSEQ multiplex PCR assay. TCRdb took this table from immuneACCESS and kept in-frame rearrangements with V and J called. Such tables lack part of the clones; where checked against another copy, unresolved V genes explain under half of the gap, and the rest is unexplained. The sample table lists over 75,000 clones, 85% of them with a count of one. The ten biggest clones cover approximately 19% of the sample. The specimen sequenced was blood. These receptors came from a man between 25 and 39 years old in good health.

This clone was recorded once. The J gene is TRBJ1-1, the V gene TRBV28, with D hard to call. The germline CDR1 and CDR2 sequences are MDHEN and SYDVKM. With 4 bases removed from V and 10 bases from J, the gap between germline ends came to 13 bases. This CDR3 spans 12 amino acids. The CDR3 nucleotides are TGTGCCAGCAGTTCGCCCCTTTTCAGAGCTTTCTTT. Its translation: CASSSPLFRAFF.

The J gene is TRBJ2-1, the V gene TRBV6-5; no reliable D call. CDR1 and CDR2 (germline): MNHEY, SVGAGI. This CDR3 spans 12 amino acids. V dropped 2 bases and J dropped 9 bases, with 8 bases sitting between them. The CDR3 spells CASSYMGGEQFF. CDR3 DNA: TGTGCCAGCAGTTACATGGGTGGTGAGCAGTTCTTC.

The chain combines TRBV5-4 with TRBJ1-1; TRBD1 aligns across 8 bases. CDR3 length: 14 residues. After removal of 1 base from V and 3 bases from J, the junction contained 2 bases not matched to a gene. CDR1 is SGHNT, CDR2 YYREEE, per germline (reference sequence). The DNA for the CDR3 is TGTGCCAGCAGCTTGCGGACAGGGTACACTGAAGCTTTCTTT. Protein sequence: CASSLRTGYTEAFF.

V gene TRBV2 combines with J gene TRBJ2-1; 11 nucleotides line up with TRBD2. With 8 bases clipped from V and 9 bases from J, the junction kept 9 bases outside the gene matches. Germline assignment: CDR1 SNHLY and CDR2 FYNNEI. The CDR3 runs 14 residues. The CDR3 is CASRTSGGTGEQFF. The CDR3, as DNA: TGTGCCAGCCGAACTAGCGGGGGAACGGGTGAGCAGTTCTTC.

The chain carries TRBV2 and TRBJ2-1; D ambiguous. The V end lost 8 bases, the J end lost 4 bases, and 9 bases lay between the germline ends. The CDR3 contains 12 residues. Germline V gene sequence: CDR1 SNHLY, CDR2 FYNNEI. This CDR3 is CASFVRYNEQFF. The CDR3 DNA reads as TGTGCCAGCTTCGTGAGGTACAATGAGCAGTTCTTC.